One sample yielded the 23 T cell receptor beta chains listed below, sequenced in a study of OX40 agonist ivuxolimab in advanced cancers. Repertoires were generated with immunoSEQ multiplex PCR, while TCRdb's copy carries only in-frame clones and drops some. The sample has 65,000 to 80,000 clones, 87% seen once. This specimen was CD4+ or CD8+ T cells sorted from blood, taken in a trial of the OX40 agonist ivuxolimab. These TCRs come from an adult with an advanced solid tumor such as melanoma, head and neck, liver or kidney cancer.

The gene calls are TRBV18 and TRBJ2-6; D is unresolved. V was cut by 4 bases and J by 4 bases, with 8 bases left in between. CDR3 length: 14 amino acids. CDR1 and CDR2 from the germline V gene are KGHSH and LQKENI. The CDR3 sequence is CASSHNTGANVLTF. The CDR3 DNA sequence: TGTGCCAGCTCACATAATACGGGGGCCAACGTCCTGACTTTC.

This clone was detected only once. The rearrangement uses TRBV6-6 and TRBJ2-7; D perhaps matches TRBD1 (5 bases). V lost 2 bases to trimming and J lost 3 bases, with 11 bases between them. The CDR3 has 14 amino acids. Germline lookup yields CDR1 MNHNY and CDR2 SVGAGI (reference sequence). In DNA form, the CDR3 reads TGTGCCAGCAGTTACGGGTGGGGCGGCTACGAGCAGTACTTC. Its translation is CASSYGWGGYEQYF.

This clone has a handful of counts. The V gene is TRBV28, the J gene TRBJ2-7; tentatively, D is TRBD1 or TRBD2 (5 bases each). The CDR3 spans 15 residues. Germline V lookup: CDR1 MDHEN, CDR2 SYDVKM. Trimming took 4 bases from V and 2 from J, leaving 15 bases between them. Here the CDR3 reads CASSSPGTNAYEQYF. CDR3 bases: TGTGCCAGCAGTTCACCCGGGACGAACGCCTACGAGCAGTACTTC.

Here the CDR3 reads CASSFPPKRGGYNEQFF. The DNA of the CDR3 is TGTGCCAGCAGCTTTCCCCCTAAAAGAGGGGGGTACAATGAGCAGTTCTTC. V usage is TRBV21-1 and J usage is TRBJ2-1. TRBV21-1 is a known pseudogene. This CDR3 has 17 residues.

The rearrangement uses TRBV5-1 and TRBJ2-5, with TRBD2 matching over 12 bases. CDR3 length: 18 amino acids. The germline V gene has CDR1 SGHRS and CDR2 YFSETQ. After removal of 4 bases from V and 0 bases from J, the junction contained 10 bases not matched to a gene. This CDR3 reads CASSPGLAGPPYQETQYF. The CDR3, as DNA: TGCGCCAGCAGCCCCGGACTAGCGGGACCGCCGTACCAAGAGACCCAGTACTTC.

V is TRBV27 and J is TRBJ2-7, with TRBD1 matching over 11 bases. After removal of 5 bases from V and 1 base from J, the junction contained 13 bases not matched to a gene. CDR3 length: 18 amino acids. Germline lookup yields CDR1 MNHEY and CDR2 SMNVEV (reference sequence). CDR3 protein: CASSRRTGGGLVSYEQYF. In nucleotides, the CDR3 is TGTGCCAGCAGTCGACGGACAGGGGGCGGACTAGTATCCTACGAGCAGTACTTC.

The chain couples TRBV6-5 to TRBJ2-1; D is possibly TRBD1 (5 bases). This CDR3 is built from 14 residues. Between the trimmed V and J ends, which lost 8 bases and 4 bases, there was a span of 15 bases. Germline CDR1 MNHEY, CDR2 SVGAGI. CDR3 region: CASQGATNYNEQFF. The CDR3 nucleotides are TGTGCCAGCCAAGGGGCCACCAATTACAATGAGCAGTTCTTC.

J is TRBJ2-7 and V is TRBV29-1; 7 bases fit TRBD2. This CDR3 spans 15 amino acids. J gave up 3 bases and V 0 bases, and 8 bases lay outside the gene matches. Per germline, CDR1 SQVTM and CDR2 ANQGSEA. This chain's CDR3 is CSVEDRQRGLYEQYF. The DNA for the CDR3 is TGCAGCGTTGAAGATCGGCAGCGGGGCCTCTACGAGCAGTACTTC.

The V gene is TRBV27, the J gene TRBJ1-5; TRBD1 aligns across 11 bases. The CDR3 has 15 residues. After removal of 2 bases from V and 6 bases from J, the junction contained 3 bases not matched to a gene. In germline, CDR1 is MNHEY, CDR2 SMNVEV (reference sequence). CDR3 sequence: CASSLGTGGGQPQHF. The CDR3 DNA reads as TGTGCCAGCAGTTTAGGGACAGGGGGTGGTCAGCCCCAGCATTTT.

The rearrangement links TRBV18 to TRBJ2-1, with D perhaps TRBD1 (6 bases). The CDR3 contains 12 residues. V lost 3 bases, J lost 13 bases, and 13 bases lay in between. Germline lookup yields CDR1 KGHSH and CDR2 LQKENI. This CDR3 reads CASSPNRQVQFF. The CDR3 DNA reads TGTGCCAGCTCACCTAATCGACAGGTCCAGTTCTTC.

The V gene is TRBV7-6, the J gene TRBJ1-3, with unresolved D. This CDR3 contains 15 residues. The germline V gene has CDR1 SGHVS and CDR2 FNYEAQ. Trimming cost V 0 bases and J 2 bases, with 8 bases left between them. Written as DNA, the CDR3 is TGTGCCAGCAGCTTAGCGGCCCACACTGGAAACACCATATATTTT. Translating it yields CASSLAAHTGNTIYF.

This chain links TRBV29-1 with TRBJ2-7; 8 nucleotides line up with TRBD1. The CDR3 runs 13 residues. The V gene's germline CDR1 is SQVTM and CDR2 ANQGSEA. With 4 bases clipped from V and 3 bases from J, the junction kept 5 bases outside the gene matches. CDR3 nucleotide sequence: TGCAGCGTTGGAGGGACAGGAAACTACGAGCAGTACTTC. Its translation is CSVGGTGNYEQYF.

This chain joins TRBV28 and TRBJ2-7, with 15 bases aligning to TRBD2. The CDR3 spans 15 residues. The V gene's germline CDR1 is MDHEN and CDR2 SYDVKM. V dropped 7 bases and J dropped 3; count of bases not matched to a gene: 4. Here the CDR3 reads CASTGLAGGYYEQYF. The CDR3 nucleotides read TGTGCCAGCACGGGACTAGCGGGAGGATACTACGAGCAGTACTTC.

The chain uses TRBV5-1 and TRBJ2-6, with a possible D match to TRBD1 (6 bases). This CDR3 region has 14 residues. V dropped 6 bases and J dropped 1 base, with 8 bases sitting between them. The germline V gene has CDR1 SGHRS and CDR2 YFSETQ. The CDR3 spells CASTQGSGANVLTF. The CDR3 nucleotides read TGCGCCAGCACTCAGGGGTCTGGGGCCAACGTCCTGACTTTC.

The chain uses TRBV5-1 and TRBJ2-5; no definite D call. The CDR3 has 14 residues. Trimming left V 0 bases short and J 5 bases short, with 11 bases between. Germline lookup yields CDR1 SGHRS and CDR2 YFSETQ. The CDR3 nucleotides read TGCGCCAGCAGCTTGGCGCCAGTGGGGGAGACCCAGTACTTC. Residues: CASSLAPVGETQYF.

This clone was found once. The chain has TRBV6-5 and TRBJ2-1, with 7 bases fitting TRBD1. The CDR3 loop spans 15 amino acids. J gave up 1 base and V 0 bases, and 0 bases lay outside the gene matches. CDR1 and CDR2 (germline): MNHEY, SVGAGI. CDR3 region: CASSYSTGSYNEQFF. The CDR3 coding sequence is TGTGCCAGCAGTTACTCGACAGGGTCCTACAATGAGCAGTTCTTC.

This chain links TRBV7-9 with TRBJ1-1; no reliable D call. Trimming left V 2 bases short and J 3 bases short, with 7 bases between. CDR1 is SEHNR and CDR2 is FQNEAQ in the germline V gene (reference sequence). This CDR3 comprises 13 residues. The CDR3 DNA reads TGTGCCAGCAGCTTAAATTCGGACACTGAAGCTTTCTTT. Its protein product is CASSLNSDTEAFF.

V gene TRBV7-6 combines with J gene TRBJ2-7; D is unclear. The V end lost 0 bases, the J end lost 0 bases, and 12 bases lay between the germline ends. The germline gives CDR1 SGHVS, CDR2 FNYEAQ. The CDR3 is 16 amino acids. CDR3 region: CASSLASAANSYEQYF. The CDR3, as DNA: TGTGCCAGCAGCTTAGCTTCGGCGGCTAACTCCTACGAGCAGTACTTC.

The chain employs TRBV4-1 and TRBJ1-5; 10 positions match TRBD1. Germline CDR1 is MGHRA and CDR2 is YSYEKL. The CDR3 has 16 residues. The junction had 12 bases not matched to a gene; V was cut back by 4 bases and J by 9 bases. The CDR3 sequence is CASSPRTGGVNTPQHF. Here the CDR3 DNA reads TGCGCCAGCAGCCCTCGGACAGGGGGAGTTAATACGCCCCAGCATTTT.

This chain uses TRBV5-5 with TRBJ2-5; D is perhaps TRBD1 (5 bases). V was trimmed by 0 bases and J by 5 bases, leaving 17 bases between them. Per the germline V gene, CDR1 is SGHKS and CDR2 is YYEKEE (reference sequence). The CDR3 is made up of 16 amino acids. The chain's CDR3 is CASSLGQGRSTETQYF. CDR3 bases: TGTGCCAGCAGCTTGGGGCAGGGAAGGAGTACGGAGACCCAGTACTTC.

The gene calls are TRBV2 and TRBJ2-7; D might be TRBD1 or TRBD2, each matching 6 bases. Germline CDR1 reads SNHLY; CDR2 reads FYNNEI. This CDR3 is 16 amino acids long. V was shortened by 6 bases and J by 0 bases, with 18 bases between the two germline ends. The CDR3 sequence: CASREGVTASSYEQYF. CDR3 DNA: TGTGCCAGCAGGGAGGGGGTGACAGCCTCCTCCTACGAGCAGTACTTC.

V and J are TRBV7-9 and TRBJ2-3; no reliable D call. This CDR3 is built from 13 residues. The V and J ends lost 6 bases and 0 bases respectively, with 7 bases between them. Germline assignment: CDR1 SEHNR and CDR2 FQNEAQ (reference sequence). The CDR3 here is CASRVVSTDTQYF. As DNA, the CDR3 is TGTGCCAGCAGAGTCGTAAGCACAGATACGCAGTATTTT.

The chain joins TRBV11-3 to TRBJ1-6; D is perhaps TRBD1 (6 bases). The CDR3 spans 15 residues. Trimming removed 3 bases from V and 5 bases from J, with 11 bases in between. Germline V lookup: CDR1 SGHNT, CDR2 YENEEA. In DNA form, the CDR3 reads TGTGCCAGCAGCTTCTCGGGACAAAATAATTCACCCCTCCACTTT. Encoded protein: CASSFSGQNNSPLHF. Filled out from reference TRBV11-3 and TRBJ1-6, the complete variable domain reads EAGVVQSPRYKIIEKKQPVAFWCNPISGHNTLYWYLQNLGQGPELLIRYENEEAVDDSQLPKDRFSAERLKGVDSTLKIQPAELGDSAVYLCASSFSGQNNSPLHFGNGTRLTVT.